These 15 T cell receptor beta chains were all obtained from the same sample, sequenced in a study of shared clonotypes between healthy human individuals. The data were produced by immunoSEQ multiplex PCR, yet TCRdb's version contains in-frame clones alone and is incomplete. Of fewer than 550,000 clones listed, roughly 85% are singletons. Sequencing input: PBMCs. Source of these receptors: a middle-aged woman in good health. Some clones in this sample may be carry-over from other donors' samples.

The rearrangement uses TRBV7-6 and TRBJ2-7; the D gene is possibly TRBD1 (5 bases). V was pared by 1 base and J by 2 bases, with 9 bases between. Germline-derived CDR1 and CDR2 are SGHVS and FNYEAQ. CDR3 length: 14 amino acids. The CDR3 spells CASSLEAGTYEQYF. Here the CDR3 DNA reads TGTGCCAGCAGCTTAGAGGCAGGGACCTACGAGCAGTACTTC.

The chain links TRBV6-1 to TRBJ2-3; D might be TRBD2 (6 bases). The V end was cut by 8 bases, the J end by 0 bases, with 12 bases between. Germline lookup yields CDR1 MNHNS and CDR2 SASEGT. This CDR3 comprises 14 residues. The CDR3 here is CASGLSGSTDTQYF. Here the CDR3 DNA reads TGTGCCAGCGGTTTGAGCGGGAGCACAGATACGCAGTATTTT.

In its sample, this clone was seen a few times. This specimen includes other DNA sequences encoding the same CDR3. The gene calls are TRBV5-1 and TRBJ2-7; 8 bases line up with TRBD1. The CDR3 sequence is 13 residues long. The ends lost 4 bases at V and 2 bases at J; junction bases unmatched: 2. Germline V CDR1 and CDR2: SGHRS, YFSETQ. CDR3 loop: CASSPQGAYEQYF. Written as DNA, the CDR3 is TGCGCCAGCAGCCCACAGGGGGCCTACGAGCAGTACTTC.

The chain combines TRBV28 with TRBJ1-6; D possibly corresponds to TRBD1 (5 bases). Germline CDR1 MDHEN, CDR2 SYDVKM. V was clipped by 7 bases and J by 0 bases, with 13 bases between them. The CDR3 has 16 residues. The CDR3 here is CASTWAGGSYNSPLHF. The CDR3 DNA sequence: TGTGCCAGCACCTGGGCGGGGGGCTCCTATAATTCACCCCTCCACTTT.

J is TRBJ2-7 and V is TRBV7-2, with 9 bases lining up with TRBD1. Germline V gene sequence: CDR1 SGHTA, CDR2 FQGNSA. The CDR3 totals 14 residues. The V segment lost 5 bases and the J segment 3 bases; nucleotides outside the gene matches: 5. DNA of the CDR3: TGTGCCAGCAGCATTCCGACAGGGGGCTACGAGCAGTACTTC. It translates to CASSIPTGGYEQYF. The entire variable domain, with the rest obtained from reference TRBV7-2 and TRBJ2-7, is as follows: GAGVSQSPSNKVTEKGKDVELRCDPISGHTALYWYRQSLGQGLEFLIYFQGNSAPDKSGLPSDRFSAERTGGSVSTLTIQRTQQEDSAVYLCASSIPTGGYEQYFGPGTRLTVT.

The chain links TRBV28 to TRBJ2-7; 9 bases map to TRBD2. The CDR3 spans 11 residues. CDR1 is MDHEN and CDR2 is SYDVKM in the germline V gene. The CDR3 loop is CRCGRAEEQYF. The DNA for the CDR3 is TGTCGGTGCGGGAGGGCGGAAGAGCAGTACTTC.

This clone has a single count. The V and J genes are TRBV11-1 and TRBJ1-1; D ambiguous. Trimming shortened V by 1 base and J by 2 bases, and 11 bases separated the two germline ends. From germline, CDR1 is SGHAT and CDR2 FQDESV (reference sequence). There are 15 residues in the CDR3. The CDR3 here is CASSLVPVKNTEAFF. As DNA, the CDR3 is TGTGCCAGCAGCTTAGTCCCAGTAAAAAACACTGAAGCTTTCTTT.

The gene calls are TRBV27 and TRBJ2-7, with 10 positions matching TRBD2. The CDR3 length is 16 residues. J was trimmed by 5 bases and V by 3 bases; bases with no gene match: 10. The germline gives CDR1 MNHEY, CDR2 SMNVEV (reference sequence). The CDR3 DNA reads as TGTGCCAGCAGTTTTTTGCCTAGCGGGAGTCTGGACGAGCAGTACTTC. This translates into CASSFLPSGSLDEQYF.

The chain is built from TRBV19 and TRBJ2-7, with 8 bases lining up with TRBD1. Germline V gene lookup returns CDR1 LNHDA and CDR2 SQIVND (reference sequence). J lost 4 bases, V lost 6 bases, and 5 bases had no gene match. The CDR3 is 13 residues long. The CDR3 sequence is CASRVTGGYEQYF. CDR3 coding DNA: TGTGCCAGTAGGGTAACAGGGGGGTACGAGCAGTACTTC.

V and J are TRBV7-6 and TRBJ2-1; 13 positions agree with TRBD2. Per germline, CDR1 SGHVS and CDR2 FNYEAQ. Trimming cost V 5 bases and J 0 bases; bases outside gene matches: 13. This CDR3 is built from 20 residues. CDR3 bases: TGTGCCAGCAGCATCGGCCGGGGACTAGCGGGACAAAGCTCCTACAATGAGCAGTTCTTC. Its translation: CASSIGRGLAGQSSYNEQFF.

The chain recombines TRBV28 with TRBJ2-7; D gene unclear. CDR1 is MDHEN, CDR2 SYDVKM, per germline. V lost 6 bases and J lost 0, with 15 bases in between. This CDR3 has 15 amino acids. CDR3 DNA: TGTGCCAGCAGCCCCGTGGGCGTGCACTCCTACGAGCAGTACTTC. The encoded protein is CASSPVGVHSYEQYF.

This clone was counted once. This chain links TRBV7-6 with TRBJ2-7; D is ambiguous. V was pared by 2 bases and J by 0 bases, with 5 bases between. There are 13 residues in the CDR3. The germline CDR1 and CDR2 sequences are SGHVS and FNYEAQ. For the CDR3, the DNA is TGTGCCAGCAGCTTACCTAGCTCCTACGAGCAGTACTTC. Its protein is CASSLPSSYEQYF.

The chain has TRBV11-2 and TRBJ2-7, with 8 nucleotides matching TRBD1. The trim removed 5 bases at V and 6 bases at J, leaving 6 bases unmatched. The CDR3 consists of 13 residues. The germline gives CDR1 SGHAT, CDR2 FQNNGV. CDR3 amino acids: CASSRVTGVEQYF. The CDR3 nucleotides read TGTGCCAGCAGCCGAGTGACAGGGGTCGAGCAGTACTTC.

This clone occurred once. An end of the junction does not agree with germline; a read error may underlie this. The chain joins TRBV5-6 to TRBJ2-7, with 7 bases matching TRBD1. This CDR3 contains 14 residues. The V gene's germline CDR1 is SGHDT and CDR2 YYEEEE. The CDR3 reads CASTRGLNVGEQHF. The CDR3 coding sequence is TGTGCCAGCACGAGGGGGCTCAATGTAGGGGAGCAGCACTTC.

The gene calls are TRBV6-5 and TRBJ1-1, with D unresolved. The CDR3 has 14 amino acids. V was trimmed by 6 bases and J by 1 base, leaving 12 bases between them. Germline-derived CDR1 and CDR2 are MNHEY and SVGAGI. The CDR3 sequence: CASSSGLGNTEAFF. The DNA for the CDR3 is TGTGCCAGCAGCTCTGGTTTGGGGAACACTGAAGCTTTCTTT.